The 20 T cell receptor beta chains below come from one sample, sequenced in a study of molecular identifiers for immune sequencing clone quantification. A single record per CDR3 protein comes from TCRdb applying MiXCR to the PCR reads. The sample carries more than 450,000 distinct CDR3 sequences, roughly 24% recorded once. What was sequenced was naive CD8+ T cells from blood, with Jurkat cell RNA spiked in. Subset here: FACS-sorted CD8+CD4-CCR7+CD45RA+ naive T cells. These TCRs come from a human donor in good health. Some libraries in this study had Jurkat cell RNA spiked in.

This clonotype has ten or more counts. The chain carries TRBV13 and TRBJ1-1; no clear D. The germline CDR1 and CDR2 sequences are PRHDT and FYEKMQ (reference sequence). CDR3 size: 12 residues. V was shortened by 6 bases and J by 6 bases, with 11 bases between the two germline ends. The CDR3 DNA reads as TGTGCCAGCAGTCGAGGGAGCCCTGAAGCTTTCTTT. Translation gives CASSRGSPEAFF.

This clonotype was observed a single time. At one boundary the junction diverges from the germline segment, which might be a read error. The CDR3 protein is CASGLLALGDTQYF. CDR3 nucleotides: TGTGCCAGCGGTTTACTAGCGTTGGGGGATACGCAGTATTTT. The chain recombines TRBV12-3 or TRBV12-4 with TRBJ2-3, with 7 bases that match TRBD2. The CDR3 sequence is 14 residues long.

The V call is TRBV4-3, the J call TRBJ1-1; D uncertain. V was shortened by 0 bases and J by 5 bases, with 13 bases between the two germline ends. The CDR3 contains 15 residues. Germline loops: CDR1 LGHNA, CDR2 YSLEER. CDR3 residues: CASSQDRADATEAFF. The CDR3 DNA follows: TGCGCCAGCAGCCAAGATCGGGCAGACGCAACTGAAGCTTTCTTT.

Remarks on this clonotype: With a much larger clone just one base away, this may be a read error. The chain is built from TRBV5-1 and TRBJ1-1; 11 positions agree with TRBD1. This CDR3 contains 13 residues. Germline lookup yields CDR1 SGHRS and CDR2 YFSETQ. With V trimmed by 3 bases and J by 9 bases, 4 bases remained unmatched. CDR3 sequence reads: CASSWTGGSKAFF. DNA for the CDR3: TGCGCCAGCAGCTGGACAGGGGGCAGTAAAGCTTTCTTT.

Points on this clonotype: It may be a read error: a sequence one base away is much more abundant. The J gene is TRBJ2-5, the V gene TRBV7-2, with a possible D match to TRBD2 (5 bases). Germline CDR1 SGHTA, CDR2 FQGNSA. The CDR3 covers 14 residues. The CDR3 bases are TGTGCCAGCGGCTTAGCGCAGTACCAAGAGACCCAGTACTTC. Translated: CASGLAQYQETQYF.

Comment on this clonotype: A read error may be the cause here, since a much bigger clone is one base away. The chain combines TRBV4-3 with TRBJ2-7; D gene unclear. The CDR3 has 12 amino acids. Germline CDR1 reads LGHNA; CDR2 reads YSLEER. The CDR3 sequence is CASSQLRYERYF. Here the CDR3 DNA reads TGCGCCAGCAGCCAGTTGAGGTACGAGCGGTACTTC.

The V and J genes are TRBV2 and TRBJ1-5; D is uncertain. This CDR3 has 13 residues. The V gene lost 3 bases and the J gene lost 4 bases, with 7 bases spanning the gap. CDR1 SNHLY and CDR2 FYNNEI come from the germline V gene. Here the CDR3 reads CASSEAVNQPQHF. CDR3 DNA: TGTGCCAGCAGTGAGGCCGTTAATCAGCCCCAGCATTTT.

Only a few counts were recorded for this clonotype. This chain links TRBV6-1 with TRBJ2-7, with 10 bases that match TRBD2. Germline CDR1 is MNHNS and CDR2 is SASEGT. CDR3 length: 15 residues. Trimming at V came to 1 base and at J to 2 bases, leaving 2 bases not matched to a gene. The CDR3 DNA sequence: TGTGCCAGCAGTGAAGTAACTAGCGGGACCTACGAGCAGTACTTC. Translated: CASSEVTSGTYEQYF.

This clonotype was observed a few times. Its ends do not fully match the called genes, so a read error is possible. J is TRBJ2-7 and V is TRBV12-5; D call uncertain. The CDR3 covers 9 residues. The germline gives CDR1 LGHNT, CDR2 FRNRAP. This CDR3 reads CASGWPPHF. In nucleotides, the CDR3 is TGTGCTAGTGGTTGGCCCCCCCACTTC.

For this clonotype: The conserved phenylalanine or tryptophan normally closing the CDR3 is absent here, so this likely arose from a read error. V gene TRBV30 combines with J gene TRBJ1-1; possible D gene TRBD1, 6 bases. V lost 3 bases to trimming and J lost 4 bases, with 15 bases between them. Germline values: CDR1 GTSNPN, CDR2 SVGIG (reference sequence). CDR3 length: 14 residues. The chain's CDR3 is CAWSVNGQSTEAFL. For the CDR3, the DNA is TGTGCCTGGAGCGTAAACGGACAGAGCACTGAAGCTTTCTTA.

This clonotype was counted only a few times. The chain carries TRBV7-9 and TRBJ2-1; D not resolved. The CDR3 is made up of 13 amino acids. Trimming left V 5 bases short and J 6 bases short, with 11 bases between. Germline CDR1 reads SEHNR; CDR2 reads FQNEAQ (reference sequence). The DNA for the CDR3 is TGTGCCAGCAGCCCAACGGAGCGCAATGAGCAGTTCTTC. Amino acids: CASSPTERNEQFF.

The rearrangement links TRBV12-3 or TRBV12-4 to TRBJ1-1, with 8 nucleotides matching TRBD1. CDR3 length: 16 amino acids. V lost 2 bases, J lost 0 bases, and 5 bases stayed unmatched. CDR3 region: CASSLSWTGMNTEAFF. The CDR3 DNA follows: TGTGCCAGCAGTTTATCTTGGACAGGGATGAACACTGAAGCTTTCTTT.

The V gene is TRBV12-3 or TRBV12-4, the J gene TRBJ1-1; 7 bases fit TRBD1. The CDR3 has 14 amino acids. V trimming: 6 bases; J trimming: 3 bases; junction bases outside the gene matches: 7. CDR3 DNA: TGTGCCAGCAGCCCACAGGGGCCTTACACTGAAGCTTTCTTT. This encodes CASSPQGPYTEAFF.

In its sample, this clonotype was seen a few times. The chain couples TRBV6-5 to TRBJ1-1; D is possibly TRBD1 (6 bases). CDR3 size: 13 residues. The germline CDR1 and CDR2 sequences are MNHEY and SVGAGI. Trimming took off 6 bases at V and 5 bases at J, with 13 bases between the two ends. CDR3 residues: CASRAQGRTEAFF. The CDR3 nucleotides read TGTGCCAGCAGGGCCCAGGGGCGGACTGAAGCTTTCTTT.

The chain employs TRBV4-3 and TRBJ1-1, with 9 bases matching TRBD1. Germline CDR1 reads LGHNA; CDR2 reads YSLEER. The junction had 6 bases not matched to a gene; V was cut back by 0 bases and J by 1 base. The CDR3 has 17 residues. The CDR3 is CASSQEGGQGWNTEAFF. CDR3 coding DNA: TGCGCCAGCAGCCAAGAGGGGGGACAGGGTTGGAACACTGAAGCTTTCTTT.

The sample holds many counts of this clonotype. V is TRBV5-4 and J is TRBJ2-3, with 10 bases fitting TRBD2. CDR3 length: 14 residues. V dropped 4 bases and J dropped 6; count of bases not matched to a gene: 5. Germline V gene sequence: CDR1 SGHNT, CDR2 YYREEE (reference sequence). The CDR3 loop reads CASSSGGVLDTQYF. The CDR3 nucleotides read TGTGCCAGCAGCAGCGGGGGGGTCCTCGATACGCAGTATTTT.

The chain has TRBV4-3 and TRBJ2-1; D perhaps matches TRBD1 (6 bases). V lost 4 bases and J lost 1, with 20 bases in between. Per germline, CDR1 LGHNA and CDR2 YSLEER. CDR3 size: 18 residues. CDR3 DNA: TGCGCCAGCAGCCCACAGGGTCAGGTCGTGTATTCCTACAATGAGCAGTTCTTC. Protein product: CASSPQGQVVYSYNEQFF.

The chain recombines TRBV4-3 with TRBJ1-3; D might be TRBD1 (6 bases). This CDR3 has 19 amino acids. The V and J ends lost 0 bases and 3 bases respectively, with 21 bases between them. The germline CDR1 and CDR2 sequences are LGHNA and YSLEER. CDR3 in amino acids: CASSQDRQVLGYGGNTIYF. In nucleotides, the CDR3 is TGCGCCAGCAGCCAAGATCGACAGGTGTTGGGATATGGTGGAAACACCATATATTTT.

V usage is TRBV5-1 and J usage is TRBJ2-2, with D possibly being TRBD2 (6 bases). V lost 3 bases to trimming and J lost 0 bases, with 15 bases between them. Per the germline V gene, CDR1 is SGHRS and CDR2 is YFSETQ. This CDR3 comprises 17 residues. The CDR3 coding sequence is TGCGCCAGCAGCTCCGCGCTGGCGGGGACGAACACCGGGGAGCTGTTTTTT. This codes for CASSSALAGTNTGELFF.

A few counts support this clonotype. The chain is built from TRBV4-1 and TRBJ1-5; D not resolved. Trimming pared 0 bases from V and 5 bases from J, leaving 5 bases between. Germline lookup yields CDR1 MGHRA and CDR2 YSYEKL. The CDR3 has 13 amino acids. The CDR3 loop reads CASSQDWDQPQHF. CDR3 in DNA: TGCGCCAGCAGCCAAGATTGGGATCAGCCCCAGCATTTT.